These 27 T cell receptor beta chains originate from one sample sequenced in a study of CD8 T cells in Susac syndrome. The authors reverse transcribed roughly 0.5 to 1 ug RNA with random hexamers. From the immunoSEQ multiplex PCR reads, TCRdb called clonotypes with MiXCR, one entry per CDR3 protein. The data show 160,000 or so distinct CDR3 sequences, with just over 90% seen just once and more than 0.11% held by the top ten. Sequencing used CD4+ T cells from PBMCs. These receptor sequences come from a human donor in good health.

This clonotype appeared once. The V call is TRBV5-1, the J call TRBJ2-4; no firm D call. Germline V gene lookup returns CDR1 SGHRS and CDR2 YFSETQ. This CDR3 is built from 13 residues. Deletions cut 2 bases from V and 9 bases from J, with 12 bases between. CDR3 coding DNA: TGCGCCAGCAGCTTCGCCGAGCCAAGCATTCAGTACTTC. Its protein is CASSFAEPSIQYF.

This clonotype was picked up one time. This sequence joins TRBV19 and TRBJ2-3, with a tentative D call TRBD2 (6 bases). Germline V gives CDR1 LNHDA, CDR2 SQIVND (reference sequence). CDR3 length equals 16 residues. V dropped 5 bases and J dropped 2 bases, with 17 bases sitting between them. CDR3 coding DNA: TGTGCCAGTAGTTCCCTAACTAGCCTGCACACAGATACGCAGTATTTT. Protein product: CASSSLTSLHTDTQYF.

The chain combines TRBV4-1 with TRBJ1-1; no clear D gene. Germline V CDR1 and CDR2: MGHRA, YSYEKL. This CDR3 has 14 amino acids. V was pared by 0 bases and J by 2 bases, with 7 bases between. CDR3 DNA: TGCGCCAGCAGCCAAGAGGGAGACAACACTGAAGCTTTCTTT. Its protein product is CASSQEGDNTEAFF.

The J gene is TRBJ1-4, the V gene TRBV10-3, with D possibly TRBD1 on 6 matching bases. The CDR3 spans 9 residues. V lost 7 bases to trimming and J lost 14 bases, with 8 bases between them. Germline V gene lookup returns CDR1 ENHRY and CDR2 SYGVKD. The CDR3 spells CAITQGLFF. In DNA form, the CDR3 reads TGTGCCATCACTCAGGGGCTGTTTTTT.

This rearrangement joins TRBV7-2 to TRBJ2-7; TRBD2 is a possible D gene (5 bases). V lost 3 bases and J 2 bases, leaving 11 bases between the germline ends. The CDR3 covers 14 residues. Germline CDR1 reads SGHTA; CDR2 reads FQGNSA. The CDR3 is CASSFHEGPYEQYF. CDR3 sequence (DNA): TGTGCCAGCAGCTTCCATGAGGGTCCCTACGAGCAGTACTTC. The full variable domain, its missing parts supplied by reference TRBV7-2 and TRBJ2-7, is GAGVSQSPSNKVTEKGKDVELRCDPISGHTALYWYRQSLGQGLEFLIYFQGNSAPDKSGLPSDRFSAERTGGSVSTLTIQRTQQEDSAVYLCASSFHEGPYEQYFGPGTRLTVT.

This clonotype has only a few counts. The chain combines TRBV4-2 with TRBJ2-7; 8 bases line up with TRBD2. Germline-derived CDR1 and CDR2 are LGHNA and YNFKEQ. J gave up 3 bases and V 0 bases, and 4 bases lay outside the gene matches. The CDR3 length is 15 residues. CDR3 nucleotide sequence: TGTGCCAGCAGCCAAGATTTAAGCGGGGGCTACGAGCAGTACTTC. Protein sequence: CASSQDLSGGYEQYF.

V and J are TRBV2 and TRBJ2-3, with a possible D match to TRBD2 (5 bases). Germline V gene data show CDR1 as SNHLY and CDR2 as FYNNEI. The germline V and J ends were trimmed by 5 bases and 3 bases, with 12 bases remaining between them. CDR3 length: 14 amino acids. The CDR3 DNA sequence: TGTGCCAGCAGTCCTTTACTAGAAACAGATACGCAGTATTTT. Residues: CASSPLLETDTQYF.

V and J are TRBV11-2 and TRBJ2-3, with D possibly being TRBD1 (6 bases). The germline CDR1 and CDR2 sequences are SGHAT and FQNNGV. CDR3 size: 16 residues. V gave up 5 bases and J gave up 5 bases, with 20 bases separating them. Here the CDR3 reads CASSPRGQAQGDTQYF. CDR3 DNA sequence: TGTGCCAGCAGCCCCCGTGGGCAGGCACAGGGAGATACGCAGTATTTT.

The V and J genes are TRBV23-1 and TRBJ2-5, with unresolved D. TRBV23-1 is given ORF status, its function remaining uncertain. The V end was cut by 0 bases, the J end by 14 bases, with 10 bases between. The CDR3 covers 11 residues. Written as DNA, the CDR3 is TGCGCCAGCAGTCAATCCCCCCCCCGATACTTC. This sequence encodes CASSQSPPRYF.

The chain is built from TRBV5-6 and TRBJ2-3; D perhaps matches TRBD2 (5 bases). This CDR3 has 15 amino acids. Trimming stripped 1 base from V and 1 base from J, with 10 bases between. Germline V gene sequence: CDR1 SGHDT, CDR2 YYEEEE. CDR3 in DNA: TGTGCCAGCAGCTTGTTCGGGGTTGGCACAGATACGCAGTATTTT. Its protein product is CASSLFGVGTDTQYF.

J is TRBJ2-1 and V is TRBV20-1; 8 bases fit TRBD2. The CDR3 has 12 residues. The germline gives CDR1 DFQATT, CDR2 SNEGSKA (reference sequence). J was trimmed by 12 bases and V by 2 bases; bases with no gene match: 6. The CDR3, as DNA: TGCAGTGCTAGATTCAGCGGGGGCTCGCAGTTCTTC. It is translated as CSARFSGGSQFF.

The genes are TRBV29-1 and TRBJ2-5; D may correspond to TRBD1 or TRBD2 (6 bases each). V lost 4 bases and J lost 5, with 14 bases in between. The CDR3 runs 13 residues. The germline gives CDR1 SQVTM, CDR2 ANQGSEA. The DNA for the CDR3 is TGCAGCGTTGCGAGTACAGGGAGGGAGACCCAGTACTTC. Its translation: CSVASTGRETQYF.

This rearrangement joins TRBV7-2 to TRBJ2-7; TRBD2 is a possible D gene (6 bases). V gave up 2 bases and J gave up 6 bases, with 17 bases separating them. CDR3 size: 15 residues. Germline CDR1 reads SGHTA; CDR2 reads FQGNSA. CDR3 sequence reads: CASSLWQGLLSEQYF. The CDR3 DNA is TGTGCCAGCAGCTTATGGCAGGGACTGCTCTCCGAGCAGTACTTC.

The V call is TRBV20-1, the J call TRBJ2-7; TRBD2 aligns across 9 bases. Germline CDR1 DFQATT, CDR2 SNEGSKA (reference sequence). With 5 bases clipped from V and 1 base from J, the junction kept 9 bases outside the gene matches. This CDR3 region has 15 residues. The CDR3: CSAENPGLASYEQYF. CDR3 DNA: TGCAGTGCTGAAAACCCGGGACTAGCTTCCTACGAGCAGTACTTC.

The chain joins TRBV7-3 to TRBJ2-1, with D maybe TRBD1 (6 bases). CDR1 and CDR2 (germline): SGHTA, FQGTGA. Trimming left V 2 bases short and J 9 bases short, with 11 bases between. The CDR3 is 13 amino acids. This chain's CDR3 is CASSLQGSSEQFF. CDR3 DNA sequence: TGTGCCAGCAGCTTACAGGGGTCTAGTGAGCAGTTCTTC.

This chain links TRBV7-9 with TRBJ1-2; no reliable D call. The V end lost 3 bases, the J end lost 6 bases, and 8 bases lay between the germline ends. There are 12 residues in the CDR3. CDR1 and CDR2 from the germline V gene are SEHNR and FQNEAQ (reference sequence). As DNA, the CDR3 is TGTGCCAGCAGCTTCGTGGGAAATGGCTACACCTTC. Translating gives CASSFVGNGYTF.

The chain joins TRBV2 to TRBJ1-1; D is undetermined. Trimming took off 2 bases at V and 2 bases at J, with 6 bases between the two ends. The CDR3 is made up of 13 amino acids. Germline V gives CDR1 SNHLY, CDR2 FYNNEI. CDR3: CASSERVNTEAFF. The CDR3 DNA reads as TGTGCCAGCAGTGAAAGGGTTAACACTGAAGCTTTCTTT.

The chain carries TRBV6-5 and TRBJ1-1; D gene unclear. Germline CDR1 MNHEY, CDR2 SVGAGI. CDR3 length equals 11 residues. The germline V and J ends were trimmed by 4 bases and 10 bases, with 10 bases remaining between them. CDR3 DNA sequence: TGTGCCAGCAGTTGGGCTCAGAGAGCTTTCTTT. This encodes CASSWAQRAFF.

The chain couples TRBV2 to TRBJ2-7; TRBD1 matches at 8 bases. CDR1 and CDR2 from the germline V gene are SNHLY and FYNNEI. The CDR3 has 17 amino acids. V was clipped by 2 bases and J by 0 bases; unmatched bases: 9. The CDR3 sequence is CASSELGTGPLSYEQYF. The DNA of the CDR3 is TGTGCCAGCAGTGAACTAGGGACAGGTCCTCTCTCCTACGAGCAGTACTTC.

The chain couples TRBV30 to TRBJ1-1, with D possibly being TRBD1 (5 bases). V dropped 4 bases and J dropped 0 bases, with 18 bases sitting between them. There are 16 residues in the CDR3. Germline assignment: CDR1 GTSNPN and CDR2 SVGIG (reference sequence). The CDR3 region is CAWISQVGSMNTEAFF. The CDR3 nucleotides read TGTGCCTGGATTTCACAGGTGGGCTCCATGAACACTGAAGCTTTCTTT.

This sequence joins TRBV3-1 and TRBJ1-6; D unclear. CDR3 length: 13 residues. With 5 bases removed from V and 5 bases from J, the gap between germline ends came to 7 bases. Germline lookup yields CDR1 LGHDT and CDR2 YNNKEL (reference sequence). The CDR3 spells CASSFLNNSPLHF. The CDR3 DNA sequence: TGTGCCAGCAGCTTCCTAAATAATTCACCCCTCCACTTT.

V gene TRBV3-1 combines with J gene TRBJ1-3; perhaps TRBD1 as D (5 bases). CDR1 and CDR2 from the germline V gene are LGHDT and YNNKEL (reference sequence). V lost 4 bases and J lost 3, with 10 bases in between. This CDR3 is 14 amino acids long. CDR3 region: CASSPSGDGNTIYF. The CDR3 DNA sequence: TGTGCCAGCAGCCCCTCGGGGGATGGAAACACCATATATTTT.

This chain joins TRBV20-1 and TRBJ1-3; 8 nucleotides line up with TRBD1. The CDR3 totals 15 residues. From germline, CDR1 is DFQATT and CDR2 SNEGSKA (reference sequence). V lost 5 bases and J lost 2; bases outside the gene matches: 8. The CDR3 region is CSARDRRIPGNTIYF. The CDR3 DNA reads as TGCAGTGCTCGGGACAGGCGTATCCCTGGAAACACCATATATTTT.

This chain joins TRBV7-8 and TRBJ1-5; D not certain. The V gene lost 4 bases and the J gene lost 0 bases, with 10 bases spanning the gap. Germline CDR1 is SGHVS and CDR2 is FQNEAQ. CDR3 length equals 15 residues. The CDR3 here is CASSSQTPSNQPQHF. In DNA, the CDR3 is TGTGCCAGCAGCTCACAGACACCTAGCAATCAGCCCCAGCATTTT.

The V and J genes are TRBV7-2 and TRBJ2-5, with 9 bases identical to TRBD2. Trimming at V came to 4 bases and at J to 5 bases, leaving 5 bases not matched to a gene. There are 14 residues in the CDR3. Per the germline V gene, CDR1 is SGHTA and CDR2 is FQGNSA. The CDR3 loop reads CASSSQRGEETQYF. CDR3 DNA sequence: TGTGCCAGCAGCTCTCAGCGGGGGGAGGAGACCCAGTACTTC.

This clonotype came up once. This chain uses TRBV23-1 with TRBJ2-5, with D perhaps TRBD1 (5 bases). TRBV23-1 is sorted into the ORF group, with uncertain function. The CDR3 is 16 amino acids. The V gene lost 4 bases and the J gene lost 3 bases, with 18 bases spanning the gap. This chain's CDR3 is CASSRKQTENEETQYF. CDR3 DNA sequence: TGCGCCAGCAGTCGCAAGCAGACAGAAAACGAAGAGACCCAGTACTTC.

CDR3 in amino acids: CASSLESGETQYF. CDR3 in DNA: TGTGCCAGCAGCTTAGAGTCTGGGGAGACCCAGTACTTC. V and J are TRBV11-3 and TRBJ2-5, with unresolved D. The CDR3 runs to 13 residues. CDR1 and CDR2 from the germline V gene are SGHNT and YENEEA. V was trimmed by 0 bases and J by 5 bases, leaving 7 bases between them. The entire variable domain, with the rest obtained from reference TRBV11-3 and TRBJ2-5, is as follows: EAGVVQSPRYKIIEKKQPVAFWCNPISGHNTLYWYLQNLGQGPELLIRYENEEAVDDSQLPKDRFSAERLKGVDSTLKIQPAELGDSAVYLCASSLESGETQYFGPGTRLLVL.